This T cell receptor beta chain was documented in a study of tumor-infiltrating lymphocytes in localized non-small cell lung cancer. The repertoire was sequenced with immunoSEQ multiplex PCR; TCRdb's copy has only in-frame clones and lacks some. Seen here are approximately 6,600 clones, 70% to 85% observed once, and the top ten hold roughly 30%. V dropped 1 base and J dropped 3; count of bases not matched to a gene: 7. Germline values: CDR1 SGHVS, CDR2 FQNEAQ. This CDR3 is 17 amino acids long. The sequenced sample consisted of lung tumor tissue. The chain has TRBV7-8 and TRBJ1-5, with 9 bases matching TRBD1. The sequence was collected from a human donor with non-small cell lung cancer. In DNA form, the CDR3 reads TGTGCCAGCAGCTTAGGGTGGACAGGGGCAGTCAATCAGCCCCAGCATTTT. It yields the protein CASSLGWTGAVNQPQHF.